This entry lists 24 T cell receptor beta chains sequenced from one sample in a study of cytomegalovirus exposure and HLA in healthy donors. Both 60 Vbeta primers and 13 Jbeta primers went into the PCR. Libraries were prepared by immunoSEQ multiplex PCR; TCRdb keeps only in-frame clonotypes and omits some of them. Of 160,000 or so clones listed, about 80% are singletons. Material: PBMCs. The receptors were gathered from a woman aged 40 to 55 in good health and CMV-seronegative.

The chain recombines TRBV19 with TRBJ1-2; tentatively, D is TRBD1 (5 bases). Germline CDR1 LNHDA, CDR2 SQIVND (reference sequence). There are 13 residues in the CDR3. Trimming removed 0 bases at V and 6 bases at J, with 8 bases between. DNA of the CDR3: TGTGCCAGTAGTATAGAGCGGGGCCATGGCTACACCTTC. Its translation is CASSIERGHGYTF. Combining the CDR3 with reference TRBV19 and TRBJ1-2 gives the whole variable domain DGGITQSPKYLFRKEGQNVTLSCEQNLNHDAMYWYRQDPGQGLRLIYYSQIVNDFQKGDIAEGYSVSREKKESFPLTVTSAQKNPTAFYLCASSIERGHGYTFGSGTRLTVV.

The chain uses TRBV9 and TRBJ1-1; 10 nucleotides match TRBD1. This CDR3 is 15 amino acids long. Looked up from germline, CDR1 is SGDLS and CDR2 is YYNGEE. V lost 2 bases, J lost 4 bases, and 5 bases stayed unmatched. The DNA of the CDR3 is TGTGCCAGCAGCGTTAGACAGGGGGCGGGCACTGAAGCTTTCTTT. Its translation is CASSVRQGAGTEAFF.

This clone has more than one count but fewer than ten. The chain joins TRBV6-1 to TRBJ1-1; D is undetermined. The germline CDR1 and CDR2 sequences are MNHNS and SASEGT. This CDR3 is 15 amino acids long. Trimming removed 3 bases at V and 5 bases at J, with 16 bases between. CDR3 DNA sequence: TGTGCCAGCAGTGAGGGTGCTGGCGCGAGGACTGAAGCTTTCTTT. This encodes CASSEGAGARTEAFF.

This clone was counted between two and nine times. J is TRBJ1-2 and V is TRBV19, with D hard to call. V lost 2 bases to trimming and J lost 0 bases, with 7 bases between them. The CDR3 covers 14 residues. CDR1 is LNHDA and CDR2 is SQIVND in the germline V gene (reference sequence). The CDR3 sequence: CASSILQANYGYTF. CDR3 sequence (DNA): TGTGCCAGTAGTATACTCCAGGCTAACTATGGCTACACCTTC.

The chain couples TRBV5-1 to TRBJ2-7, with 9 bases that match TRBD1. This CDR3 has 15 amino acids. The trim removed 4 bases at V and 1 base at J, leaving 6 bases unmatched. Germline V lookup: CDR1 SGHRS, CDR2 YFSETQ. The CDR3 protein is CASSLRTGVSYEQYF. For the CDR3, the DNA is TGCGCCAGCAGCCTTCGGACAGGGGTTTCCTACGAGCAGTACTTC.

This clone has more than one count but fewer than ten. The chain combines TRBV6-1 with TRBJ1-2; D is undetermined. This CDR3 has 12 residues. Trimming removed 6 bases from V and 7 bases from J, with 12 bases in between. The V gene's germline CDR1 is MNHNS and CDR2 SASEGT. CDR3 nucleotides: TGTGCCAGCAGAATGAGGGTATCTGGCTACACCTTC. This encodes CASRMRVSGYTF.

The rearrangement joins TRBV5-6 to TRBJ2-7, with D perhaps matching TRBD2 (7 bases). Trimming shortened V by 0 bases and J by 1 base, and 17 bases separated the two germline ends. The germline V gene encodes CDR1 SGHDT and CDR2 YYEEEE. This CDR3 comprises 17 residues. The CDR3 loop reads CASSLEGGGSGSYEQYF. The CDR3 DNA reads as TGTGCCAGCAGCTTGGAGGGGGGCGGGAGTGGGTCCTACGAGCAGTACTTC.

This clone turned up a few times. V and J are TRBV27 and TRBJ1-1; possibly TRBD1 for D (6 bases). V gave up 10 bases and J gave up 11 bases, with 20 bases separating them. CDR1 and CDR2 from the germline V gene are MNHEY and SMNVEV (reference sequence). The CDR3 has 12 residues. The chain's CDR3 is CATIGQAGEAFF. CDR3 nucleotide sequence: TGTGCCACAATAGGTCAGGCAGGGGAGGCTTTCTTT.

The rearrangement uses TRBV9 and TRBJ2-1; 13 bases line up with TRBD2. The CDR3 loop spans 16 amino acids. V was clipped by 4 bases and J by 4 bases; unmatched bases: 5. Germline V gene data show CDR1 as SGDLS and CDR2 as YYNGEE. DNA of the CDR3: TGTGCCAGCAGCCTGAGGACTAGCGGGAGTTACAATGAGCAGTTCTTC. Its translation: CASSLRTSGSYNEQFF.

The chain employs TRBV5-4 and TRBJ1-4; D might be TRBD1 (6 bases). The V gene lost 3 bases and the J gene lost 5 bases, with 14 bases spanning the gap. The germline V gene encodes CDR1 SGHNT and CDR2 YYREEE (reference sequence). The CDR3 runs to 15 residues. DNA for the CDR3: TGTGCCAGCAGCTCGAGGGCAGGGGTAAATGAAAAACTGTTTTTT. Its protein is CASSSRAGVNEKLFF.

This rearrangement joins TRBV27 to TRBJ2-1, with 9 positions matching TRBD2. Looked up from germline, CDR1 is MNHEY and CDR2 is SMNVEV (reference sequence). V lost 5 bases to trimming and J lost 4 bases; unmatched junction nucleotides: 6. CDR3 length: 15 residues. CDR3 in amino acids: CASSPRTSEYNEQFF. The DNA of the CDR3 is TGTGCCAGCAGTCCTAGGACTAGCGAGTACAATGAGCAGTTCTTC.

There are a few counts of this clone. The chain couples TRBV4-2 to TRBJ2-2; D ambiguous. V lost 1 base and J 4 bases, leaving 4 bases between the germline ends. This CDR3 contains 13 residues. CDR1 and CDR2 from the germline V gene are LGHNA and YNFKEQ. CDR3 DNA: TGTGCCAGCAGCCAAGCCTCCACCGGGGAGCTGTTTTTT. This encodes CASSQASTGELFF.

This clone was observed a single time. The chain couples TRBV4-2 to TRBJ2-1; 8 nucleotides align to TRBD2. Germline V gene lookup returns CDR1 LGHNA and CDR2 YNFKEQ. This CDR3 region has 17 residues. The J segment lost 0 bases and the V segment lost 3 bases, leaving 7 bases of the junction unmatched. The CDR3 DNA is TGTGCCAGCAGCCACACGCCCCTAGCGGGCTCCTACAATGAGCAGTTCTTC. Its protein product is CASSHTPLAGSYNEQFF.

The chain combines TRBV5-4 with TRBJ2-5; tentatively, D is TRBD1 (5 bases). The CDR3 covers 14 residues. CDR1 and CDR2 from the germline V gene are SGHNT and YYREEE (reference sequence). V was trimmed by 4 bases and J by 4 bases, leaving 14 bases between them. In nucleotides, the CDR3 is TGTGCCAGCAGCCCGGGCCTAAGGGGAGAGACCCAGTACTTC. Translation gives CASSPGLRGETQYF. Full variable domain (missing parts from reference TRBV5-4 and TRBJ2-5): ETGVTQSPTHLIKTRGQQVTLRCSSQSGHNTVSWYQQALGQGPQFIFQYYREEENGRGNFPPRFSGLQFPNYSSELNVNALELDDSALYLCASSPGLRGETQYFGPGTRLLVL.

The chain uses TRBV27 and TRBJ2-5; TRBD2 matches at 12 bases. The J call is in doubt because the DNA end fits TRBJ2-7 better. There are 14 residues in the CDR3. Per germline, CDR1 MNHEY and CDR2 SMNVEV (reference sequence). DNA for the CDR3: TGTGCCAGCAGTTTGACTAGCGGGAGTAGCGAGCAGTACTTC. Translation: CASSLTSGSSEQYF.

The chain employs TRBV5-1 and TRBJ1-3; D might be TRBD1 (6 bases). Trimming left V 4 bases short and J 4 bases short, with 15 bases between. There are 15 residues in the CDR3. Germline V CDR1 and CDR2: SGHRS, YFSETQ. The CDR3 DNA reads TGCGCCAGCAGCCACAAAATACAGGGAGGAAACACCATATATTTT. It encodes CASSHKIQGGNTIYF. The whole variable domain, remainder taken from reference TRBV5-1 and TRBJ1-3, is KAGVTQTPRYLIKTRGQQVTLSCSPISGHRSVSWYQQTPGQGLQFLFEYFSETQRNKGNFPGRFSGRQFSNSRSEMNVSTLELGDSALYLCASSHKIQGGNTIYFGEGSWLTVV.

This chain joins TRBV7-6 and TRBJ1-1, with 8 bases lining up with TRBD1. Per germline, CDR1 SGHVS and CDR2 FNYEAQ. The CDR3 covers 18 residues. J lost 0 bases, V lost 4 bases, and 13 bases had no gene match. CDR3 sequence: CASSSSSGTGRLNTEAFF. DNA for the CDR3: TGTGCCAGCAGCTCAAGCTCCGGGACAGGACGTTTGAACACTGAAGCTTTCTTT.

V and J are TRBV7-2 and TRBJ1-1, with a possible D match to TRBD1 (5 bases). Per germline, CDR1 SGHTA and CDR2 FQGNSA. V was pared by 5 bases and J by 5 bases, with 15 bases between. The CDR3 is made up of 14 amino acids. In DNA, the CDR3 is TGTGCCAGCAGCCCAGCTCCGGGGGTGACTGAAGCTTTCTTT. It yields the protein CASSPAPGVTEAFF.

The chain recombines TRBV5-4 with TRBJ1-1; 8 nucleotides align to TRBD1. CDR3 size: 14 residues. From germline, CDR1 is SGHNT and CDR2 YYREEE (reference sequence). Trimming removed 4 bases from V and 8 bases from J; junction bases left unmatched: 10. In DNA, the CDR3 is TGTGCCAGCAGCCTCCGACAGGGGACCGGGGAAGCTTTCTTT. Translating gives CASSLRQGTGEAFF.

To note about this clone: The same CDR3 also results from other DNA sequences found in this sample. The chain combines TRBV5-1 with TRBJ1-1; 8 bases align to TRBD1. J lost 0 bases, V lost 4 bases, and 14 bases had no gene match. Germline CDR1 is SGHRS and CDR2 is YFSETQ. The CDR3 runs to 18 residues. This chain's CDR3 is CASSPKGDRSIMNTEAFF. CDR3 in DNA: TGCGCCAGCAGCCCAAAAGGGGACAGGTCAATAATGAACACTGAAGCTTTCTTT.

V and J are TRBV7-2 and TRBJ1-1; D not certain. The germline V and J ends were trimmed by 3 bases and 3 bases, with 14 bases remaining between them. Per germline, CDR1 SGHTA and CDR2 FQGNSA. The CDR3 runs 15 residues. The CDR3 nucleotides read TGTGCCAGCAGCTTTAGGAGATGGGAGGACACTGAAGCTTTCTTT. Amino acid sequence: CASSFRRWEDTEAFF.

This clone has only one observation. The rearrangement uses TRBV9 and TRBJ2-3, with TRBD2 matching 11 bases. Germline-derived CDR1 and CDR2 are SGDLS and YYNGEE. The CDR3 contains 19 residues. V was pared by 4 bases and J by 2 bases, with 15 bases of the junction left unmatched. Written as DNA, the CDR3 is TGTGCCAGCAGCCCCTCCGGGGTAGCGGGAGGGTCAGACACAGATACGCAGTATTTT. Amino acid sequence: CASSPSGVAGGSDTDTQYF.

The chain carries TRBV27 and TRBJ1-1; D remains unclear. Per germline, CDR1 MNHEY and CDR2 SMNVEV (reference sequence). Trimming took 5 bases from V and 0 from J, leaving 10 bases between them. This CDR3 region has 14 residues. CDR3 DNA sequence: TGTGCCAGCAGTCCTAACAGAGTGAACACTGAAGCTTTCTTT. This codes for CASSPNRVNTEAFF.

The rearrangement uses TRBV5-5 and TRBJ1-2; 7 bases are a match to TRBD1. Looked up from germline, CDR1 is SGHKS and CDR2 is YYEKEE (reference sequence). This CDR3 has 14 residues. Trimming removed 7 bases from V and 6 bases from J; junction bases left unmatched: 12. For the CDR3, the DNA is TGTGCCAGCCAAACTGACAGGGCGACGAATGGCTACACCTTC. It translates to CASQTDRATNGYTF.